This TCR beta chain was retrieved from a study of blood T cell repertoires in COVID-19. Study-wide background: Acute and convalescent COVID-19 samples came from the United States, Italy and Spain. Sources were T cells, B-cell-depleted T cells, or PBMCs; the material itself was cDNA or gDNA.

Clones were sequenced by immunoSEQ multiplex PCR, and TCRdb holds only the in-frame ones, with some missing. The sample consists of about 61,000 clones, 70% to 90% of them appearing once. This CDR3 spans 17 amino acids. Looked up from germline, CDR1 is LNHDA and CDR2 is SQIVND (reference sequence). V lost 6 bases to trimming and J lost 4 bases; unmatched junction nucleotides: 10. The sequence was obtained from a man in his 70s with acute or convalescent COVID-19. Sequencing was done on a sample of peripheral blood. The chain uses TRBV19 and TRBJ2-5, with 14 bases that match TRBD2. In DNA, the CDR3 is TGTGCCAGTAGCCAGACTAGCGGGGGGGCCTTTTTAGAGACCCAGTACTTC. Translation: CASSQTSGGAFLETQYF.